Listed here are 5 T cell receptor beta chains from one sample, sequenced in a study of post-analysis software for immune sequencing data (dated by TCRdb to about 2015). Library creation used PCR. The listed sequencing device is Illumina HiSeq 2500. Unique molecular identifiers were incorporated into TCR beta cDNA libraries to reduce PCR and sequencing biases. TCRdb reworked the public reads: Q25 trimming with fastp, MiXCR clone assembly, productive beta chains retained. Each CDR3 protein gets just one entry, which takes the most common genes and DNA from the rows behind it. For this sample the table gives approximately 770,000 distinct CDR3 sequences, of which just over 45% were detected only once. Roughly 5% of the sample lies in the top ten. The antigens for these receptors are not known. Broad study findings and their caveats: Significantly higher frequencies in patients than in controls were found for roughly five TRBV segments, including TRBV5-6, TRBV5-1 and TRBV20-1.

The material sequenced was blood. The receptors were sampled from a girl aged 5 to 17 with multiple sclerosis.

There are a few counts of this clonotype. The chain links TRBV9 to TRBJ2-7; no clear D gene. The CDR3 sequence is 16 residues long. Germline-derived CDR1 and CDR2 are SGDLS and YYNGEE. V dropped 1 base and J dropped 0 bases, with 14 bases sitting between them. CDR3 in DNA: TGTGCCAGCAGCGTATTCCCGGACCAAAGCTCCTACGAGCAGTACTTC. Translated, it gives CASSVFPDQSSYEQYF.

The chain has TRBV20-1 and TRBJ2-1; D is ambiguous. Trimming removed 3 bases from V and 0 bases from J, with 9 bases in between. Germline lookup yields CDR1 DFQATT and CDR2 SNEGSKA (reference sequence). The CDR3 loop spans 14 amino acids. For the CDR3, the DNA is TGCAGTGCTAGTAGCAGCAGCTCCTACAATGAGCAGTTCTTC. Translation gives CSASSSSSYNEQFF.

This clonotype occurred a few times. This rearrangement joins TRBV6-5 to TRBJ2-7; weak D call: TRBD1 (5 bases). The V gene lost 5 bases and the J gene lost 5 bases, with 16 bases spanning the gap. The CDR3 loop spans 14 amino acids. CDR1 and CDR2 (germline): MNHEY, SVGAGI. CDR3 in amino acids: CASSRDKGLHEQYF. The CDR3 DNA reads TGTGCCAGCAGTCGTGACAAGGGGCTACACGAGCAGTACTTC.

This clonotype was counted only a few times. The V and J genes are TRBV20-1 and TRBJ2-3; tentative D call: TRBD2 (6 bases). The CDR3 has 13 amino acids. CDR1 DFQATT and CDR2 SNEGSKA come from the germline V gene (reference sequence). Trimming removed 0 bases at V and 5 bases at J, with 9 bases between. The CDR3 is CSARDGSGDTQYF. CDR3 coding DNA: TGCAGTGCTAGAGACGGGAGCGGAGATACGCAGTATTTT.

V is TRBV4-1 and J is TRBJ2-7; the match to TRBD2 covers 10 bases. Germline trimming cut 2 bases from V and 5 bases from J; bases unmatched to any gene: 6. In germline, CDR1 is MGHRA, CDR2 YSYEKL. This CDR3 contains 15 residues. CDR3 loop: CASSQLGLAGDEQYF. DNA for the CDR3: TGCGCCAGCAGCCAACTGGGTCTAGCGGGAGACGAGCAGTACTTC.